Here is one T cell receptor (beta chain) with its context. Its matching antigen is unknown. Germline assignment: CDR1 SGHRS and CDR2 YFSETQ. The CDR3 sequence is 16 residues long. V lost 0 bases, J lost 0 bases, and 10 bases lay in between. The data originate from a study of shared clonotypes between healthy human individuals. General study results and limits: Larger estimated richness was generally seen in naive subsets than in memory subsets.

Healthy and HIV-negative, the adult donors had no recent acute infections or vaccinations. A CD45RA+ naive subset and a CD45RA-negative memory subset were split from CD4+ cells. TCRdb's table, derived via immunoSEQ multiplex PCR, lists solely in-frame clones and lacks some. The data contain some 2 million clones, roughly 95% of them seen just once; the ten biggest clones take up more than 0.1%. The chain combines TRBV5-1 with TRBJ1-3, with D perhaps matching TRBD1 (6 bases). The TCR originated in a man aged 18 to 30 in good health. Sequences were obtained from naive CD4+ T cells sorted from blood. Sample subset: CD45RA+ positively selected. CDR3 in DNA: TGCGCCAGCAGCTTGGAGGACAGCTTCTCTGGAAACACCATATATTTT. Amino acid sequence: CASSLEDSFSGNTIYF.